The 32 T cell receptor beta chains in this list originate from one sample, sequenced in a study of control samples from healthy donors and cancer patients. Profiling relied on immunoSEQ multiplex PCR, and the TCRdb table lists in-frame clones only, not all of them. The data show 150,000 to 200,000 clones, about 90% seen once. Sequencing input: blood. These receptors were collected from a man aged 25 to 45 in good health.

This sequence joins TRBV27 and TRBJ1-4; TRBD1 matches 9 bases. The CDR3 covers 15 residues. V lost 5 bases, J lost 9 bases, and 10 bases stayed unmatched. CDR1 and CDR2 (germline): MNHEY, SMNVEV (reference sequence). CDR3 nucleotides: TGTGCCAGCAGTCCGACCGGGACAGGGACCAAAAAACTGTTTTTT. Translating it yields CASSPTGTGTKKLFF. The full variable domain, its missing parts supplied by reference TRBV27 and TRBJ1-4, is EAQVTQNPRYLITVTGKKLTVTCSQNMNHEYMSWYRQDPGLGLRQIYYSMNVEVTDKGDVPEGYKVSRKEKRNFPLILESPSPNQTSLYFCASSPTGTGTKKLFFGSGTQLSVL.

The CDR3 DNA reads TGCAGCGCTCACAGGGGTACTGAAGCTTTCTTT. Translated, it gives CSAHRGTEAFF. The chain links TRBV29-1 to TRBJ1-1, with 7 bases identical to TRBD1. Trimming took 7 bases from V and 5 from J; bases not matched to a gene: 4. Looked up from germline, CDR1 is SQVTM and CDR2 is ANQGSEA. The CDR3 has 11 residues.

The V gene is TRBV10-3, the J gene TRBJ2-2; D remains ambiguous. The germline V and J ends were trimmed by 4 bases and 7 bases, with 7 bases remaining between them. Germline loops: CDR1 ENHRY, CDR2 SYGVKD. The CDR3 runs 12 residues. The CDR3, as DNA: TGTGCCATCAGTGCTAATAACGGGGAGCTGTTTTTT. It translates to CAISANNGELFF.

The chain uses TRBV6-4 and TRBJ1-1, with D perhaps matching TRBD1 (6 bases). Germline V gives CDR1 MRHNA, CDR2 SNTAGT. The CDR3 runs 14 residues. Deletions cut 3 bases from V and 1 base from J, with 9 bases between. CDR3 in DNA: TGTGCCAGCAGTGAGAACAGGGCGAACACTGAAGCTTTCTTT. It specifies CASSENRANTEAFF.

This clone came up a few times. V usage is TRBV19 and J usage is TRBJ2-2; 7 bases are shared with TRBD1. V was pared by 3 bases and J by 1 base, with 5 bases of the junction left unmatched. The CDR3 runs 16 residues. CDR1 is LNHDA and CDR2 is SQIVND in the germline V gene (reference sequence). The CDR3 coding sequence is TGTGCCAGTAGTATTAGAACAGGGGTGAACACCGGGGAGCTGTTTTTT. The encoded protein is CASSIRTGVNTGELFF.

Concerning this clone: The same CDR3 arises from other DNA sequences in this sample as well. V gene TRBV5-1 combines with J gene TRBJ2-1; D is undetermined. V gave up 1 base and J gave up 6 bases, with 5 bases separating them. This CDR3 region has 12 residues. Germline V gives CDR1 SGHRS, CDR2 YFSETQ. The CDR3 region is CASSLPSNEQFF. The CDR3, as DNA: TGCGCCAGCAGCTTGCCCTCCAATGAGCAGTTCTTC.

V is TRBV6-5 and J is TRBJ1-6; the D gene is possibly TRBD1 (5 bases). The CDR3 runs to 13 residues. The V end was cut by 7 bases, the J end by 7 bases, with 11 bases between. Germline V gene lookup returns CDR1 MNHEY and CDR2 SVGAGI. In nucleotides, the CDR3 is TGTGCCAGCATCCGGACATCGAATTCACCCCTCCACTTT. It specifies CASIRTSNSPLHF.

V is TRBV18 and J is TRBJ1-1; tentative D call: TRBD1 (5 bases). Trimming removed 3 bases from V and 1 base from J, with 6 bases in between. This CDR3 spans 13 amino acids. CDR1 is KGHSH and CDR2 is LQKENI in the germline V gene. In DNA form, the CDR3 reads TGTGCCAGCTCACCCACAGGGAACACTGAAGCTTTCTTT. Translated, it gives CASSPTGNTEAFF.

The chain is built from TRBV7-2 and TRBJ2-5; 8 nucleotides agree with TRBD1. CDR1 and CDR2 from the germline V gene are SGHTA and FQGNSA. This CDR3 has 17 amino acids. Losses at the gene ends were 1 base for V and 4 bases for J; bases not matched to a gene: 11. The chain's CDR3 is CASSLVFGQGALETQYF. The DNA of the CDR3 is TGTGCCAGCAGCTTAGTTTTTGGGCAGGGGGCTTTAGAGACCCAGTACTTC.

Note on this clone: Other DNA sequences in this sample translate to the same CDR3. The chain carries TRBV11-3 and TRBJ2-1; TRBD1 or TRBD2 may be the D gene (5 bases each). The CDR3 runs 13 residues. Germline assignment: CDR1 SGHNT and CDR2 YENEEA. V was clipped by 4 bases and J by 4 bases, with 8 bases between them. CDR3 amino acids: CASSSGPYNEQFF. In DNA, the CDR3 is TGTGCCAGCAGCTCGGGACCGTACAATGAGCAGTTCTTC.

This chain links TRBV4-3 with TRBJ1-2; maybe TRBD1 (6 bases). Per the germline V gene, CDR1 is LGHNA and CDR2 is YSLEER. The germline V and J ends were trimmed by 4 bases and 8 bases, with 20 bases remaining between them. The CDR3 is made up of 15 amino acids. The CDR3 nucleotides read TGCGCCAGCAGCCCGGACAGAATGGGATTACTGGGCTACACCTTC. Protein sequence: CASSPDRMGLLGYTF.

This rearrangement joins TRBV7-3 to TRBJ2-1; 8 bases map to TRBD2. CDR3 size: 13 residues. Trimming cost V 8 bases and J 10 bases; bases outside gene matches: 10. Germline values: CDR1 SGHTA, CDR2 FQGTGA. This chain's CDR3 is CASGSGRAGEQFF. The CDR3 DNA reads TGTGCCAGCGGGAGCGGGAGAGCGGGAGAGCAGTTCTTC. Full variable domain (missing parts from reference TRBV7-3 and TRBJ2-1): GAGVSQTPSNKVTEKGKYVELRCDPISGHTALYWYRQSLGQGPEFLIYFQGTGAADDSGLPNDRFFAVRPEGSVSTLKIQRTERGDSAVYLCASGSGRAGEQFFGPGTRLTVL.

The CDR3 sequence is CASSPTGKDSPLHF. DNA for the CDR3: TGTGCCAGCAGTCCGACAGGGAAGGATTCACCCCTCCACTTT. The rearrangement links TRBV6-5 to TRBJ1-6, with TRBD1 matching over 7 bases. Germline-derived CDR1 and CDR2 are MNHEY and SVGAGI. With V trimmed by 5 bases and J by 8 bases, 6 bases remained unmatched. The CDR3 consists of 14 residues.

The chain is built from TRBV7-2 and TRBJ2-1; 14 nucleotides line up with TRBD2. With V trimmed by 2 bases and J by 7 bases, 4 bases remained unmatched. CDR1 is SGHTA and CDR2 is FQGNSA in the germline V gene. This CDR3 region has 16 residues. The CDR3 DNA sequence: TGTGCCAGCAGCTTATTAGGACTAGCGGGAGGAAATGAGCAGTTCTTC. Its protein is CASSLLGLAGGNEQFF. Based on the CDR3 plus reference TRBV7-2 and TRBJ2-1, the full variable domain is GAGVSQSPSNKVTEKGKDVELRCDPISGHTALYWYRQSLGQGLEFLIYFQGNSAPDKSGLPSDRFSAERTGGSVSTLTIQRTQQEDSAVYLCASSLLGLAGGNEQFFGPGTRLTVL.

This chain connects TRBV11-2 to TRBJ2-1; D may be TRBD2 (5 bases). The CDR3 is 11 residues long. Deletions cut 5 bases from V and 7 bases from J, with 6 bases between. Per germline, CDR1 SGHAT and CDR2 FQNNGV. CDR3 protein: CASSPGNEQFF. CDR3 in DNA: TGTGCCAGCAGCCCGGGGAATGAGCAGTTCTTC. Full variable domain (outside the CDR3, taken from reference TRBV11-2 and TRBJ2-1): EAGVAQSPRYKIIEKRQSVAFWCNPISGHATLYWYQQILGQGPKLLIQFQNNGVVDDSQLPKDRFSAERLKGVDSTLKIQPAKLEDSAVYLCASSPGNEQFFGPGTRLTVL.

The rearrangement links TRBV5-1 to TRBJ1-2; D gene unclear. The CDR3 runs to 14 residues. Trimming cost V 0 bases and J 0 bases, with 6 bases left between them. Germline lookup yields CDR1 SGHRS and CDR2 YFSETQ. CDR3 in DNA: TGCGCCAGCAGCTTGGAGGGTCCTAACTATGGCTACACCTTC. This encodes CASSLEGPNYGYTF.

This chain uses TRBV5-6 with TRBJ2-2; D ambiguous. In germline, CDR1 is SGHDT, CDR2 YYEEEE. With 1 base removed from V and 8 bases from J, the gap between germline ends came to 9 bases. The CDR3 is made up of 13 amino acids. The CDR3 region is CASSLRVWGELFF. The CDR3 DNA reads TGTGCCAGCAGCTTGAGGGTATGGGGGGAGCTGTTTTTT.

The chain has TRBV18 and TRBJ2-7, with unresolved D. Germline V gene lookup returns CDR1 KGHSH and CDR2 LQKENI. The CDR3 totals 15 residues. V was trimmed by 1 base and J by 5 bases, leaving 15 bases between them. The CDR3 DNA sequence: TGTGCCAGCTCACCACTTCTAAAAACAAGTGACGAGCAGTACTTC. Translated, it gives CASSPLLKTSDEQYF.

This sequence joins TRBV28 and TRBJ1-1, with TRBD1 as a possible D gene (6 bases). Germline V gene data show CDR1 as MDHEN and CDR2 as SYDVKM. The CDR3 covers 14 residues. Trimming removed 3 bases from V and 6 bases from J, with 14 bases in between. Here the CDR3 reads CASSLPTGKAEAFF. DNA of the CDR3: TGTGCCAGCAGTTTGCCCACAGGGAAGGCTGAAGCTTTCTTT.

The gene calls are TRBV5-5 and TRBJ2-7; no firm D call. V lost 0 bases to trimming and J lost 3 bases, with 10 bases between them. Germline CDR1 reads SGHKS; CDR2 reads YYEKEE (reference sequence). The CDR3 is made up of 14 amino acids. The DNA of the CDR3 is TGTGCCAGCAGCTTGGTGATCCCACACTACGAGCAGTACTTC. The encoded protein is CASSLVIPHYEQYF.

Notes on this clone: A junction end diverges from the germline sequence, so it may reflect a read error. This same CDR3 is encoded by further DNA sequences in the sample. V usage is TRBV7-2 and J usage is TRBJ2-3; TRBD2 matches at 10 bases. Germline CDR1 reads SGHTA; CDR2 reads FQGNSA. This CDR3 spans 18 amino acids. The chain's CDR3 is CASSLDGQRGGSTDTQYF. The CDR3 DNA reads TGTGCCAGCAGCTTAGATGGTCAGCGGGGGGGAAGCACGGATACGCAGTATTTT.

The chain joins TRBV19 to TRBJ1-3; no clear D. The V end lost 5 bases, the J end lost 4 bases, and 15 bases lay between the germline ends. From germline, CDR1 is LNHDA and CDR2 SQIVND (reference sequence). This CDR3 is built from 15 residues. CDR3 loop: CASSGLYLGGNTIYF. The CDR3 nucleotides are TGTGCCAGTAGTGGTCTCTACCTTGGGGGAAACACCATATATTTT.

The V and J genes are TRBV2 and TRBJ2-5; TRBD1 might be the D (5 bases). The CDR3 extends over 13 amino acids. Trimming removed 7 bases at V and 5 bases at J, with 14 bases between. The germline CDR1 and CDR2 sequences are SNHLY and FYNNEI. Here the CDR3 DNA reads TGTGCCAGCAATCGCAGGGAAGGGGAGACCCAGTACTTC. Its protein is CASNRREGETQYF. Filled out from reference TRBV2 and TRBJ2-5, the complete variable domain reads EPEVTQTPSHQVTQMGQEVILRCVPISNHLYFYWYRQILGQKVEFLVSFYNNEISEKSEIFDDQFSVERPDGSNFTLKIRSTKLEDSAMYFCASNRREGETQYFGPGTRLLVL.

DNA of the CDR3: TGTGCCAGCAGTTACTCGAGGTCCCCGCAATACTTC. Its translation: CASSYSRSPQYF. This chain uses TRBV6-5 with TRBJ2-7; no reliable D call. This CDR3 is 12 amino acids long. The ends were cut back, 0 bases at V and 13 bases at J, with 13 bases in the middle. Germline loops: CDR1 MNHEY, CDR2 SVGAGI.

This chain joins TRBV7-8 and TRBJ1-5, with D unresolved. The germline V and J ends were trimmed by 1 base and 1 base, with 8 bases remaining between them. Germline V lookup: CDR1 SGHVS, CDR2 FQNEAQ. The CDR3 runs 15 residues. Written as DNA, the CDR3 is TGTGCCAGCAGCTTAGAGCTCAACAGCAATCAGCCCCAGCATTTT. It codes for CASSLELNSNQPQHF.

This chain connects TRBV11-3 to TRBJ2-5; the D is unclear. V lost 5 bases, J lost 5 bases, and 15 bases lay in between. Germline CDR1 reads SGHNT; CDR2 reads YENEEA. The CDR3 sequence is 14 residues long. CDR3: CASSTTKGPETQYF. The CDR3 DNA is TGTGCCAGCAGCACTACAAAAGGGCCTGAGACCCAGTACTTC.

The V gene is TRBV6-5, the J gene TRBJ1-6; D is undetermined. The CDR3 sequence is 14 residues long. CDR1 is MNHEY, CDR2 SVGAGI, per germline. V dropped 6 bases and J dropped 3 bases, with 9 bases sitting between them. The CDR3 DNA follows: TGTGCCAGCAGATTACAGAGCTATAATTCACCCCTCCACTTT. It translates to CASRLQSYNSPLHF.

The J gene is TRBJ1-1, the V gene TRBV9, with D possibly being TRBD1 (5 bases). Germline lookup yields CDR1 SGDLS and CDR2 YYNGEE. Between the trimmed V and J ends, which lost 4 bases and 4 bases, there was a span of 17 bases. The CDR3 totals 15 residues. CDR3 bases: TGTGCCAGCAGCCCCTGGACACACCAGGGCACTGAAGCTTTCTTT. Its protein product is CASSPWTHQGTEAFF.

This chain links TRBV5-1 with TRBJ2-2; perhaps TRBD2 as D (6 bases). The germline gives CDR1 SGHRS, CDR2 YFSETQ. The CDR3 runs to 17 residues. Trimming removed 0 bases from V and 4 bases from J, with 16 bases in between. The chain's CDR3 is CASSLAGLRGGTGELFF. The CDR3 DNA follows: TGCGCCAGCAGCTTGGCAGGGTTGCGGGGAGGCACCGGGGAGCTGTTTTTT.

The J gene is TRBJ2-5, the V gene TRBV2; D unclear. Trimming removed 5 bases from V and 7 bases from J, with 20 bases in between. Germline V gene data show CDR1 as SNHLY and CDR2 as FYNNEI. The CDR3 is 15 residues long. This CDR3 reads CASSPRASAKGTQYF. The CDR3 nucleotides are TGTGCCAGCAGTCCTCGAGCGTCAGCAAAGGGGACCCAGTACTTC.

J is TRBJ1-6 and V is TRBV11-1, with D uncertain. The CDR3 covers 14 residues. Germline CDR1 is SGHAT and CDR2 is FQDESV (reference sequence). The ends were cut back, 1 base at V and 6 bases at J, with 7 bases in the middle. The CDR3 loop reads CASSLGRFNSPLHF. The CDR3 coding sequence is TGTGCCAGCAGCTTAGGGCGATTTAATTCACCCCTCCACTTT.

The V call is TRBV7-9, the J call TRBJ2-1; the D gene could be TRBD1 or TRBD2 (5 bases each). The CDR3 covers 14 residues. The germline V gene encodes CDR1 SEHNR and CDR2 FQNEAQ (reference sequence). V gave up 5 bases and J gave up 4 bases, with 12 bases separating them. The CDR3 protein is CASSPRDGYNEQFF. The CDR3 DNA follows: TGTGCCAGCAGCCCCCGGGACGGGTACAATGAGCAGTTCTTC. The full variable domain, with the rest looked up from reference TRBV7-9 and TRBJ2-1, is DTGVSQNPRHKITKRGQNVTFRCDPISEHNRLYWYRQTLGQGPEFLTYFQNEAQLEKSRLLSDRFSAERPKGSFSTLEIQRTEQGDSAMYLCASSPRDGYNEQFFGPGTRLTVL.